These 31 T cell receptor beta chains were sequenced from one sample in a study of control samples from healthy donors and cancer patients. Measured with immunoSEQ multiplex PCR; TCRdb has only the in-frame clones, and not every one. The sample lists roughly 120,000 clones; roughly 92% were seen once. Sequenced sample: blood. The receptor source for this set is a young man in good health.

This clone was seen once. The gene calls are TRBV18 and TRBJ2-2, with 11 bases lining up with TRBD1. The V gene's germline CDR1 is KGHSH and CDR2 LQKENI. CDR3 length: 16 amino acids. V dropped 3 bases and J dropped 2; count of bases not matched to a gene: 2. CDR3 DNA: TGTGCCAGCTCACCGGACAGGGGGCGAAACACCGGGGAGCTGTTTTTT. Amino acids: CASSPDRGRNTGELFF.

The chain recombines TRBV6-1 with TRBJ2-7; D tentatively reads TRBD1 or TRBD2 (5 bases each). Germline V gene data show CDR1 as MNHNS and CDR2 as SASEGT. This CDR3 has 16 amino acids. V was clipped by 4 bases and J by 1 base, with 17 bases between them. The CDR3 sequence: CASSGGTAFQSYEQYF. DNA of the CDR3: TGTGCCAGCAGTGGGGGGACGGCGTTCCAATCCTACGAGCAGTACTTC.

The CDR3 here is CSVQGPNTEAFF. As DNA, the CDR3 is TGCAGTGTCCAAGGGCCGAACACTGAAGCTTTCTTT. The genes are TRBV29-1 and TRBJ1-1; D uncertain. The CDR3 is 12 residues long. Germline lookup yields CDR1 SQVTM and CDR2 ANQGSEA.

V usage is TRBV11-2 and J usage is TRBJ1-2; D gene ambiguous. Trimming took off 3 bases at V and 3 bases at J, with 5 bases between the two ends. Germline V gene data show CDR1 as SGHAT and CDR2 as FQNNGV. The CDR3 length is 12 residues. The DNA of the CDR3 is TGTGCCAGCAGCTTCGGTCACTATGGCTACACCTTC. Encoded protein: CASSFGHYGYTF.

The rearrangement joins TRBV19 to TRBJ1-5, with no clear D. The germline V gene has CDR1 LNHDA and CDR2 SQIVND (reference sequence). V was pared by 0 bases and J by 10 bases, with 7 bases between. The CDR3 spans 12 residues. The CDR3 DNA is TGTGCCAGTAGTATAGATCGTGAACCCCAGCATTTT. Residues: CASSIDREPQHF.

The CDR3 region has the DNA TGTGCCAGCAGTCATAATAGGGGGTCTGAAGCTTTCTTT. This encodes CASSHNRGSEAFF. The chain carries TRBV3-1 (or the pseudogene TRBV3-2) and TRBJ1-1; D is perhaps TRBD1 (6 bases). Germline CDR1 and CDR2: LGHDT and YNNKEL (reference sequence). This CDR3 is 13 amino acids long. Between the trimmed V and J ends, which lost 6 bases and 6 bases, there was a span of 14 bases.

The V call is TRBV2, the J call TRBJ1-1, with D possibly TRBD1 on 6 matching bases. The CDR3 is made up of 14 amino acids. The V end lost 5 bases, the J end lost 6 bases, and 16 bases lay between the germline ends. The V gene's germline CDR1 is SNHLY and CDR2 FYNNEI. The CDR3 bases are TGTGCCAGCAGTCTTTACCAGGGGTCCCCTGAAGCTTTCTTT. This translates into CASSLYQGSPEAFF.

The J gene is TRBJ2-7, the V gene TRBV19; the D gene is possibly TRBD2 (6 bases). The germline V gene encodes CDR1 LNHDA and CDR2 SQIVND (reference sequence). CDR3 length: 16 residues. V lost 3 bases and J lost 3, with 18 bases in between. The CDR3 bases are TGTGCCAGTAGTATGAAGGGTGCGGGACGGAACTACGAGCAGTACTTC. It codes for CASSMKGAGRNYEQYF. Full variable domain (remainder filled in from reference TRBV19 and TRBJ2-7): DGGITQSPKYLFRKEGQNVTLSCEQNLNHDAMYWYRQDPGQGLRLIYYSQIVNDFQKGDIAEGYSVSREKKESFPLTVTSAQKNPTAFYLCASSMKGAGRNYEQYFGPGTRLTVT.

The chain employs TRBV7-9 and TRBJ2-3; 9 nucleotides align to TRBD1. The V gene's germline CDR1 is SEHNR and CDR2 FQNEAQ (reference sequence). CDR3 size: 15 residues. J was trimmed by 2 bases and V by 5 bases; bases with no gene match: 5. The CDR3 protein is CASSPGTGTTDTQYF. Written as DNA, the CDR3 is TGTGCCAGCAGCCCCGGGACAGGGACCACAGATACGCAGTATTTT.

The chain employs TRBV2 and TRBJ1-3, with 8 bases matching TRBD1. The CDR3 is 16 amino acids. Germline-derived CDR1 and CDR2 are SNHLY and FYNNEI. With V trimmed by 10 bases and J by 4 bases, 15 bases remained unmatched. The CDR3 sequence: CATRGQVFSSGNTIYF. CDR3 nucleotide sequence: TGTGCCACCCGGGGACAGGTTTTTTCCTCCGGAAACACCATATATTTT.

This rearrangement joins TRBV5-1 to TRBJ1-1, with 8 bases aligning to TRBD1. The CDR3 covers 16 residues. CDR1 and CDR2 (germline): SGHRS, YFSETQ. The V and J ends lost 4 bases and 4 bases, in that order; junction bases with no gene match: 12. This CDR3 reads CASSRDGQGGTTEAFF. The CDR3 DNA follows: TGCGCCAGCAGCAGGGACGGACAGGGTGGGACCACTGAAGCTTTCTTT.

The table lists this clone with a count of one. This chain joins TRBV7-9 and TRBJ2-3; no definite D call. Germline values: CDR1 SEHNR, CDR2 FQNEAQ (reference sequence). Trimming shortened V by 2 bases and J by 2 bases, and 5 bases separated the two germline ends. The CDR3 sequence is 13 residues long. The CDR3 spells CASSLTATDTQYF. In DNA, the CDR3 is TGTGCCAGCAGCTTAACGGCCACAGATACGCAGTATTTT.

The chain links TRBV20-1 to TRBJ1-4; D not resolved. The CDR3 sequence is 11 residues long. Germline CDR1 and CDR2: DFQATT and SNEGSKA (reference sequence). V shed 1 base and J shed 8 bases, with 5 bases lying between them. This chain's CDR3 is CSARVVEKLFF. As DNA, the CDR3 is TGCAGTGCTAGAGTGGTAGAAAAACTGTTTTTT.

The chain couples TRBV30 to TRBJ1-1; D not certain. CDR3 size: 13 residues. Deletions cut 0 bases from V and 1 base from J, with 6 bases between. CDR1 is GTSNPN and CDR2 is SVGIG in the germline V gene (reference sequence). The CDR3 here is CAWSVEGNTEAFF. The CDR3 region has the DNA TGTGCCTGGAGTGTAGAGGGGAACACTGAAGCTTTCTTT.

The chain combines TRBV6-1 with TRBJ1-2; 7 bases match TRBD1. The CDR3 is 16 residues long. Unmatched junction bases numbered 12, after V lost 3 bases and J lost 5 bases. CDR1 MNHNS and CDR2 SASEGT come from the germline V gene. The CDR3 bases are TGTGCCAGCAGTGACCCGGGGAACAGGGGTTTATATGGCTACACCTTC. Its protein product is CASSDPGNRGLYGYTF.

V gene TRBV4-1 combines with J gene TRBJ2-2; D not certain. The CDR3 contains 13 residues. The V end was cut by 1 base, the J end by 9 bases, with 9 bases between. From germline, CDR1 is MGHRA and CDR2 YSYEKL. CDR3: CASSQGLGRELFF. CDR3 nucleotide sequence: TGCGCCAGCAGCCAAGGGTTGGGGAGGGAGCTGTTTTTT.

V and J are TRBV6-5 and TRBJ2-1; 13 positions agree with TRBD2. Germline V lookup: CDR1 MNHEY, CDR2 SVGAGI. The CDR3 is made up of 15 amino acids. V was clipped by 7 bases and J by 7 bases; unmatched bases: 7. Here the CDR3 reads CASTGGLAGPNEQFF. DNA for the CDR3: TGTGCCAGCACCGGGGGACTAGCGGGGCCGAATGAGCAGTTCTTC.

The chain uses TRBV5-1 and TRBJ2-7; no clear D. This CDR3 is 14 amino acids long. Germline lookup yields CDR1 SGHRS and CDR2 YFSETQ. The ends were cut back, 4 bases at V and 0 bases at J, with 11 bases in the middle. In DNA form, the CDR3 reads TGCGCCAGCAGCGATCTCCCGCGCTCCTACGAGCAGTACGTC. As protein: CASSDLPRSYEQYV.

This sequence joins TRBV11-2 and TRBJ2-7; TRBD2 matches 7 bases. The CDR3 sequence is 13 residues long. With 5 bases clipped from V and 6 bases from J, the junction kept 7 bases outside the gene matches. Germline CDR1 reads SGHAT; CDR2 reads FQNNGV. CDR3 sequence reads: CASSRLGGGEQYF. The CDR3 nucleotides read TGTGCCAGCAGCCGCCTGGGGGGGGGCGAGCAGTACTTC.

This chain links TRBV28 with TRBJ2-3; 7 nucleotides align to TRBD1. V lost 8 bases and J lost 2; bases outside the gene matches: 7. This CDR3 comprises 14 residues. Per germline, CDR1 MDHEN and CDR2 SYDVKM. The CDR3 loop is CASHRDSDTDTQYF. For the CDR3, the DNA is TGTGCCAGCCACCGGGACAGTGACACAGATACGCAGTATTTT. Variable domain in full (rest from reference TRBV28 and TRBJ2-3): DVKVTQSSRYLVKRTGEKVFLECVQDMDHENMFWYRQDPGLGLRLIYFSYDVKMKEKGDIPEGYSVSREKKERFSLILESASTNQTSMYLCASHRDSDTDTQYFGPGTRLTVL.

In its sample, this clone was seen a few times. Other DNA sequences within the sample encode an identical CDR3. The chain couples TRBV5-1 to TRBJ1-1, with TRBD1 as a possible D gene (5 bases). Trimming removed 5 bases at V and 1 base at J, with 9 bases between. The CDR3 contains 13 residues. The germline CDR1 and CDR2 sequences are SGHRS and YFSETQ. CDR3 sequence: CASSRTGNTEAFF. CDR3 nucleotide sequence: TGCGCCAGCAGTCGCACAGGGAACACTGAAGCTTTCTTT.

The V call is TRBV14, the J call TRBJ1-3; the D gene is possibly TRBD1 (6 bases). This CDR3 region has 16 residues. V was clipped by 6 bases and J by 2 bases, with 17 bases between them. Germline values: CDR1 SGHDN, CDR2 FVKESK. The CDR3 is CASSRKQGGAGNTIYF. CDR3 nucleotide sequence: TGTGCCAGCAGTCGTAAACAGGGTGGTGCTGGAAACACCATATATTTT. Looking up the rest from reference TRBV14 and TRBJ1-3 gives the full variable domain: EAGVTQFPSHSVIEKGQTVTLRCDPISGHDNLYWYRRVMGKEIKFLLHFVKESKQDESGMPNNRFLAERTGGTYSTLKVQPAELEDSGVYFCASSRKQGGAGNTIYFGEGSWLTVV.

The V gene is TRBV2, the J gene TRBJ2-1, with 7 bases aligning to TRBD1. The CDR3 totals 11 residues. From germline, CDR1 is SNHLY and CDR2 FYNNEI. The V and J ends lost 10 bases and 8 bases, in that order; junction bases with no gene match: 5. CDR3 region: CATGQVDEQFF. CDR3 nucleotide sequence: TGTGCCACCGGACAGGTCGATGAGCAGTTCTTC.

The chain links TRBV28 to TRBJ1-5; 7 nucleotides align to TRBD1. J gave up 5 bases and V 5 bases, and 6 bases lay outside the gene matches. The CDR3 is 14 residues long. Germline CDR1 and CDR2: MDHEN and SYDVKM. CDR3 sequence: CASSPRTGYQPQHF. The DNA for the CDR3 is TGTGCCAGCAGTCCACGGACAGGTTATCAGCCCCAGCATTTT.

The rearrangement uses TRBV6-6 and TRBJ1-3, with 7 nucleotides matching TRBD1. Unmatched junction bases numbered 4, after V lost 2 bases and J lost 0 bases. The CDR3 length is 16 residues. CDR1 and CDR2 (germline): MNHNY, SVGAGI (reference sequence). The DNA of the CDR3 is TGTGCCAGCAGTTACGCGACAGGGTTCTCTGGAAACACCATATATTTT. Translated, it gives CASSYATGFSGNTIYF.

This rearrangement joins TRBV5-1 to TRBJ2-3, with TRBD1 as a possible D gene (6 bases). Germline assignment: CDR1 SGHRS and CDR2 YFSETQ. CDR3 size: 17 residues. V was trimmed by 3 bases and J by 1 base, leaving 18 bases between them. DNA of the CDR3: TGCGCCAGCAGCTGGGCGTTGAGGGGGAGTGGCACAGATACGCAGTATTTT. Amino acid sequence: CASSWALRGSGTDTQYF.

The chain recombines TRBV6-5 with TRBJ2-2; TRBD1 might be the D (6 bases). V was shortened by 8 bases and J by 0 bases, with 10 bases between the two germline ends. CDR1 and CDR2 from the germline V gene are MNHEY and SVGAGI. The CDR3 runs 14 residues. CDR3 DNA sequence: TGTGCCAGCGGCAGGGGACCGAACACCGGGGAGCTGTTTTTT. Its translation: CASGRGPNTGELFF.

The chain has TRBV6-1 and TRBJ1-2; 10 positions match TRBD1. The CDR3 is 16 amino acids. Trimming removed 2 bases from V and 7 bases from J; junction bases left unmatched: 10. CDR1 is MNHNS and CDR2 is SASEGT in the germline V gene. The CDR3 bases are TGTGCCAGCAGTGAACAAACGGGACAGGGGTTTCGTGGCTACACCTTC. This codes for CASSEQTGQGFRGYTF.

The chain carries TRBV4-2 and TRBJ2-1; 10 nucleotides match TRBD2. The germline CDR1 and CDR2 sequences are LGHNA and YNFKEQ. J gave up 9 bases and V 0 bases, and 8 bases lay outside the gene matches. This CDR3 has 16 residues. Written as DNA, the CDR3 is TGTGCCAGCAGCCAAGATCTCCCTAGCGGGGGTGTTGAGCAGTTCTTC. It codes for CASSQDLPSGGVEQFF.

As concerns this clone: Other DNA sequences in the same sample also yield this CDR3. The chain is built from TRBV2 and TRBJ1-1; D is perhaps TRBD1 (5 bases). V was trimmed by 6 bases and J by 3 bases, leaving 11 bases between them. The CDR3 has 13 amino acids. Germline loops: CDR1 SNHLY, CDR2 FYNNEI. CDR3 DNA: TGTGCCAGCAGGGGGGGTCGGGACACTGAAGCTTTCTTT. The encoded protein is CASRGGRDTEAFF.

This clone was observed a few times. CDR3 DNA sequence: TGTGCCAGCACGAGGCAGGGAAGCAATCAGCCCCAGCATTTT. It encodes CASTRQGSNQPQHF. The chain has TRBV6-6 and TRBJ1-5; tentative D call: TRBD1 (5 bases). Germline V gene sequence: CDR1 MNHNY, CDR2 SVGAGI (reference sequence). Trimming removed 7 bases at V and 1 base at J, with 11 bases between. There are 14 residues in the CDR3.